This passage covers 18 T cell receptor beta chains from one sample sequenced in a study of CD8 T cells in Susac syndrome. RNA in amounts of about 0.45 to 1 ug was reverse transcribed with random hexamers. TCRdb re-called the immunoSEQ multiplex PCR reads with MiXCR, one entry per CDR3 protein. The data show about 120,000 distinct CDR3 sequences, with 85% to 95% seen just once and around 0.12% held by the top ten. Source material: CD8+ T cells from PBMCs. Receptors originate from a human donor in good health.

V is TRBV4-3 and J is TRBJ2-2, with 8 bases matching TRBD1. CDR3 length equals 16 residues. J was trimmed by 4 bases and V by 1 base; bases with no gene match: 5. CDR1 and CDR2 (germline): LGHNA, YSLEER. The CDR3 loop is CASSQGRTGGTGELFF. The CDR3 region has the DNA TGCGCCAGCAGCCAAGGGAGAACAGGGGGCACCGGGGAGCTGTTTTTT.

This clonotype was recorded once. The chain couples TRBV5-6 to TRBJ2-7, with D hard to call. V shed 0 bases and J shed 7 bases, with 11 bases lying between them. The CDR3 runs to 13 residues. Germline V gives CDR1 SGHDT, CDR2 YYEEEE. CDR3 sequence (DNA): TGTGCCAGCAGCTTGGACGGCTTTGGGGAGCAGTACTTC. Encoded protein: CASSLDGFGEQYF.

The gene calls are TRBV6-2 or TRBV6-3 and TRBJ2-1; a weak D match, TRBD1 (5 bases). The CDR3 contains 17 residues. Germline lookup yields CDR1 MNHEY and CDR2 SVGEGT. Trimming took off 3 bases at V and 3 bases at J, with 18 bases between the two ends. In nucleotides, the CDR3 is TGTGCCAGCAGTTATAACGGACCTCAAGGGGACTACAATGAGCAGTTCTTC. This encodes CASSYNGPQGDYNEQFF.

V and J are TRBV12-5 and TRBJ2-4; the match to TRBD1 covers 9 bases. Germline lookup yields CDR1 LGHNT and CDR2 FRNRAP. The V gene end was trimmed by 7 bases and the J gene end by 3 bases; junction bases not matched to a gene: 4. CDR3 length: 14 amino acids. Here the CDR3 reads CASAAGQGKNIQYF. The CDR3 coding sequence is TGTGCTAGTGCCGCGGGACAGGGCAAAAACATTCAGTACTTC.

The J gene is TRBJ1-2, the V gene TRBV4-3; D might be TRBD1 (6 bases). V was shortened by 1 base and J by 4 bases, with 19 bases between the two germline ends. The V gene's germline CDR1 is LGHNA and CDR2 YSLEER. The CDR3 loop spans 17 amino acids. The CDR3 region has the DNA TGCGCCAGCAGCCAAGCCCCCGGGACACCCGAAGTCTATGGCTACACCTTC. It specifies CASSQAPGTPEVYGYTF.

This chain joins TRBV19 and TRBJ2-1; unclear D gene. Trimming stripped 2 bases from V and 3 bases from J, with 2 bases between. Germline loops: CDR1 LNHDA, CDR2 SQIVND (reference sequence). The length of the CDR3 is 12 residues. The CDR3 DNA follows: TGTGCCAGTAGTATAAACTACAATGAGCAGTTCTTC. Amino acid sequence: CASSINYNEQFF.

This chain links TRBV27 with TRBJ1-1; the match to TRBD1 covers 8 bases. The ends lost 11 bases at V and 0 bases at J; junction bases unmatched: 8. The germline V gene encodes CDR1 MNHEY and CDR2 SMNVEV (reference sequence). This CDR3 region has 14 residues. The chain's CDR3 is CAAGTGLMNTEAFF. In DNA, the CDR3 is TGTGCCGCCGGGACAGGTCTCATGAACACTGAAGCTTTCTTT.

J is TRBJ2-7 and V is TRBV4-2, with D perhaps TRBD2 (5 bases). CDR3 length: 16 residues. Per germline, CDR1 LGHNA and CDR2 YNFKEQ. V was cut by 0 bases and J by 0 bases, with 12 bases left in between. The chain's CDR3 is CASSQDGEGSSYEQYF. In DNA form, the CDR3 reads TGTGCCAGCAGCCAAGATGGAGAAGGGAGCTCCTACGAGCAGTACTTC.

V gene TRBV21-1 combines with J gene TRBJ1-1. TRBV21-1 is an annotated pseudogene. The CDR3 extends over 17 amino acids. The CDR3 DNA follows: TGTGCCAGCAGCAAAGCGCTTTCGGGGTCTGTGCGCACTGAAGCTTTCTTT. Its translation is CASSKALSGSVRTEAFF.

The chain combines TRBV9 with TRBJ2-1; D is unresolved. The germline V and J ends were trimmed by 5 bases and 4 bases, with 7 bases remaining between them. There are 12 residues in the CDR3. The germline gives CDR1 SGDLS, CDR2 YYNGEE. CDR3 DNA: TGTGCCAGCAGTTTTACGTACAATGAGCAGTTCTTC. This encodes CASSFTYNEQFF. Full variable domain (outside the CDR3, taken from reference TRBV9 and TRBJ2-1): DSGVTQTPKHLITATGQRVTLRCSPRSGDLSVYWYQQSLDQGLQFLIQYYNGEERAKGNILERFSAQQFPDLHSELNLSSLELGDSALYFCASSFTYNEQFFGPGTRLTVL.

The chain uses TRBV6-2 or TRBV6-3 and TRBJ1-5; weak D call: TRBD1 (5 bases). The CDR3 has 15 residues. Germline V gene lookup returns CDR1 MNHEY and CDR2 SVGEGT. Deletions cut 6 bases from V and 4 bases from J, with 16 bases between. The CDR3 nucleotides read TGTGCCAGCAGGGGGGAGGCAGCTGAAAATCAGCCCCAGCATTTT. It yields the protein CASRGEAAENQPQHF.

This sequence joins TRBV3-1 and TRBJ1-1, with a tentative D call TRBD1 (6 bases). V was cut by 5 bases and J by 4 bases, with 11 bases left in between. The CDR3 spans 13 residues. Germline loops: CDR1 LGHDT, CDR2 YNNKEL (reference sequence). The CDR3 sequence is CASSSGVVTEAFF. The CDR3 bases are TGTGCCAGCAGCTCAGGGGTCGTCACTGAAGCTTTCTTT. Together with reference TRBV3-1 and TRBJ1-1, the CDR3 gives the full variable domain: DTAVSQTPKYLVTQMGNDKSIKCEQNLGHDTMYWYKQDSKKFLKIMFSYNNKELIINETVPNRFSPKSPDKAHLNLHINSLELGDSAVYFCASSSGVVTEAFFGQGTRLTVV.

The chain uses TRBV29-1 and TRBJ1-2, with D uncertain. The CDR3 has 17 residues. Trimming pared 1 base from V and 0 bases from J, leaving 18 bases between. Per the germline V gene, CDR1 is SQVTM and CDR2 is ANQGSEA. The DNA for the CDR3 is TGCAGCGTTGAAGTCCCCATGGGAGGGAAGACTAACTATGGCTACACCTTC. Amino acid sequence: CSVEVPMGGKTNYGYTF. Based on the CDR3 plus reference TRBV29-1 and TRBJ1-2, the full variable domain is SAVISQKPSRDICQRGTSLTIQCQVDSQVTMMFWYRQQPGQSLTLIATANQGSEATYESGFVIDKFPISRPNLTFSTLTVSNMSPEDSSIYLCSVEVPMGGKTNYGYTFGSGTRLTVV.

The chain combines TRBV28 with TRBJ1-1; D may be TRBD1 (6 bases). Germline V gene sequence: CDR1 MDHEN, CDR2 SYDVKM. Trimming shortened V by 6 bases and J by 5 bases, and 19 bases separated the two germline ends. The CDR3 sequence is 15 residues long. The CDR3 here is CASRERAGVLTEAFF. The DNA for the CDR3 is TGTGCCAGCAGAGAACGCGCAGGGGTTTTAACTGAAGCTTTCTTT.

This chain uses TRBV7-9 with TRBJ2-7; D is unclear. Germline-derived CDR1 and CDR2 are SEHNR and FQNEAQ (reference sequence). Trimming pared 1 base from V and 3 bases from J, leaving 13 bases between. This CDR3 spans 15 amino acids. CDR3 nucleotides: TGTGCCAGCAGCTTAGTTATCGGGCCGGTCTACGAGCAGTACTTC. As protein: CASSLVIGPVYEQYF.

CDR3 residues: CASSLPQENNEQFF. For the CDR3, the DNA is TGTGCCAGCAGTTTACCTCAGGAAAACAATGAGCAGTTCTTC. V and J are TRBV12-3 or TRBV12-4 and TRBJ2-1; D is unresolved. The V end was cut by 2 bases, the J end by 5 bases, with 10 bases between. The CDR3 extends over 14 amino acids.

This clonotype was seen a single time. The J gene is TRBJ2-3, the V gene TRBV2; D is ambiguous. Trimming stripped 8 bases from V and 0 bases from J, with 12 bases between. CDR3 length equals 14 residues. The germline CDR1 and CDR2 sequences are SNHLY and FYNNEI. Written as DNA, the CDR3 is TGTGCCAGCCAATTGGGATCTAGCACAGATACGCAGTATTTT. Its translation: CASQLGSSTDTQYF.

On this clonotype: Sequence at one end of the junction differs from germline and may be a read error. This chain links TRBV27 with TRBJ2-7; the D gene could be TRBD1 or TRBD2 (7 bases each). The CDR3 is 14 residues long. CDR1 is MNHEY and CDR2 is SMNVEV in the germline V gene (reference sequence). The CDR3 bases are TGTGCCAGCAGTTTATGGGGGGGACAGTACGCGCAGTACTTC. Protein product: CASSLWGGQYAQYF.